This TCR beta chain was found in a study of shared clonotypes between healthy human individuals. Notes on the study in general: Naive subsets, compared against memory subsets, generally had larger estimated richness values.

CD45RO-negative cells were positively selected for CCR7, leaving out terminally differentiated effector memory CD45RA+ cells. Assay: immunoSEQ multiplex PCR; the TCRdb copy retains only in-frame clones and omits some. The repertoire holds approximately 590,000 clones, with about 95% as singletons. As to this clone: What it binds is not known.

Looked up from germline, CDR1 is LNHDA and CDR2 is SQIVND (reference sequence). The CDR3 sequence is 14 residues long. The specimen sequenced was naive CD8+ T cells sorted from blood. V gene TRBV19 combines with J gene TRBJ2-5, with 8 bases identical to TRBD2. TRBJ2-7 matches the DNA end more closely, so the J call is doubtful. The clonotype comes from a woman aged 25-40 years in good health. Here the CDR3 reads CASSIAGGSDEQYF. The CDR3, as DNA: TGTGCCAGTAGTATAGCGGGGGGGAGTGACGAGCAGTACTTC.